The clone carrying this T cell receptor beta chain has just one count. Its specificity is unknown. This record belongs to a study of cytomegalovirus exposure and HLA in healthy donors. Study-level information: Earlier, 150 million to 200 million T cells were analyzed, and some 120 million unique TCR beta sequences were found among them.

Overall study findings and caveats: A list of around 150 TCR beta chains associated with cytomegalovirus was given.

Both 60 Vbeta primers and 13 Jbeta primers went into the PCR. Authors' analysis steps: Later work found approximately 80 million unique TCR beta chains, with roughly 11 million shared. Measured with immunoSEQ multiplex PCR; TCRdb has only the in-frame clones, and not every one. From that table come the V and J calls and clone size; the DNA was used to work out D and trimming. This table has fewer than 150,000 clones, around three quarters appearing once. Specimen: PBMCs. The origin of this receptor is a man aged 35-49 years in good health and CMV-seronegative.

The CDR3 nucleotides read TGCGCCAGCAGCTTGAGAGAAAATGAAAAACTGTTTTTT. This translates into CASSLRENEKLFF. The chain carries TRBV5-1 and TRBJ1-4, with D unclear. Trimming shortened V by 1 base and J by 5 bases, and 6 bases separated the two germline ends. Germline-derived CDR1 and CDR2 are SGHRS and YFSETQ. This CDR3 region has 13 residues.